The clone carrying this TCR beta chain was seen only once. As yet, its antigen is unknown. These data are taken from a study of OX40 agonist ivuxolimab in advanced cancers. The assay was immunoSEQ multiplex PCR, and TCRdb's table has in-frame clones only and misses some. The sample shows about 23,000 clones, about 77% of them seen only once. Patients who had autoimmune disease history or got systemic immunosuppression were left out. The study, taken as a whole, reports: At 0.1 to 3.0 mg/kg, CD4+ and CD8+ blood T cells expanded clonally by week 6.

Germline CDR1 and CDR2: MNHEY and SVGAGI. This CDR3 contains 15 residues. The ends were cut back, 0 bases at V and 2 bases at J, with 8 bases in the middle. This sequence was found in an adult with an advanced solid tumor such as melanoma, head and neck, liver or kidney cancer. This chain connects TRBV6-5 to TRBJ1-5, with D unclear. The sequences come from CD4+ or CD8+ T cells sorted from blood, collected in a trial of the OX40 agonist ivuxolimab. CDR3 DNA sequence: TGTGCCAGCAGTTACTCGCGCGGGGGCAATCAGCCCCAGCATTTT. This translates into CASSYSRGGNQPQHF.